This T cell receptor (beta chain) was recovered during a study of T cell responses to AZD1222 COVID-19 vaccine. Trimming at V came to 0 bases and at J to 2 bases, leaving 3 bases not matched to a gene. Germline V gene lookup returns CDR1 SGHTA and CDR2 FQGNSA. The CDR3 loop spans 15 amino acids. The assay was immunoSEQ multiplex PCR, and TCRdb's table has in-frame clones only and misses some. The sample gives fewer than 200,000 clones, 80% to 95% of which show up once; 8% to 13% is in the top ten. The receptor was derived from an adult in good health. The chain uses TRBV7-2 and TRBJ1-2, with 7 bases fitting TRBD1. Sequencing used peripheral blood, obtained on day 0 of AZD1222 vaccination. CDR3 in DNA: TGTGCCAGCAGCTTAGCCGGGACAGTAAACTATGGCTACACCTTC. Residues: CASSLAGTVNYGYTF.